These 18 T cell receptor beta chains were sequenced from one sample in a study of blood T cells in healthy people across ages (dated by TCRdb to the mid-2010s). The protocol used for the library was 5' RACE. Data came from an Illumina HiSeq 2500. The second PCR ran for about 6 to 11 cycles and used a J-beta primer mix along with a sample-barcoded 5' primer. TCRdb reworked the public reads: Q25 trimming with fastp, MiXCR clone assembly, productive beta chains retained. For every CDR3 protein sequence, its rows merge into one entry that carries the most common genes and DNA. The sample table shows 850,000 to 1,000,000 distinct CDR3 sequences, and approximately 50% are seen once. The ten largest clones take up 20% to 25% of the sample. Material for sequencing was blood. The receptors were sampled from a woman aged 55-70 years in good health.

In this sample, this clonotype turned up a few times. The chain couples TRBV9 to TRBJ2-4, with TRBD1 identical over 11 bases. The CDR3 extends over 16 amino acids. V shed 1 base and J 13 bases; nucleotides not matched to a gene: 13. Germline loops: CDR1 SGDLS, CDR2 YYNGEE. CDR3: CASSVNPGQGGREQYF. The CDR3 region has the DNA TGTGCCAGCAGCGTAAATCCGGGACAGGGGGGTAGAGAGCAGTACTTC. Drawing the rest from reference TRBV9 and TRBJ2-4, the complete variable domain is DSGVTQTPKHLITATGQRVTLRCSPRSGDLSVYWYQQSLDQGLQFLIQYYNGEERAKGNILERFSAQQFPDLHSELNLSSLELGDSALYFCASSVNPGQGGREQYFGAGTRLSVL.

This clonotype turned up a few times. The gene calls are TRBV24-1 and TRBJ2-7, with 8 positions matching TRBD2. J was trimmed by 4 bases and V by 5 bases; bases with no gene match: 3. The CDR3 consists of 13 residues. From germline, CDR1 is KGHDR and CDR2 SFDVKD. The CDR3 DNA reads TGTGCCACCAGTGCCACTAGCGGATACGAGCAGTACTTC. It translates to CATSATSGYEQYF.

The chain links TRBV18 to TRBJ2-3; D ambiguous. Germline loops: CDR1 KGHSH, CDR2 LQKENI. Trimming removed 3 bases at V and 3 bases at J, with 7 bases between. This CDR3 has 13 amino acids. The CDR3 loop is CASSPQETDTQYF. The DNA of the CDR3 is TGTGCCAGCTCACCTCAGGAAACAGATACGCAGTATTTT.

V usage is TRBV12-3 or TRBV12-4 and J usage is TRBJ2-7; 7 bases are shared with TRBD2. Near its end, the DNA agrees better with TRBJ2-4, so the J call may be wrong. The CDR3 has 14 residues. CDR3 sequence: CASSLVGGRHIQYF. CDR3 in DNA: TGTGCCAGCAGTTTAGTCGGGGGGAGGCACATTCAGTACTTC.

V and J are TRBV20-1 and TRBJ2-2, with TRBD1 identical over 7 bases. The CDR3 covers 14 residues. Trimming removed 2 bases from V and 7 bases from J; junction bases left unmatched: 7. Germline V gives CDR1 DFQATT, CDR2 SNEGSKA (reference sequence). The CDR3 region is CSARMTGRGGELFF. The CDR3 DNA is TGCAGTGCTAGAATGACAGGGCGTGGCGGGGAGCTGTTTTTT.

This clonotype has just a few counts. V gene TRBV28 combines with J gene TRBJ2-1; 7 bases are a match to TRBD2. This CDR3 region has 15 residues. Trimming took 11 bases from V and 6 from J; bases not matched to a gene: 16. Germline CDR1 and CDR2: MDHEN and SYDVKM. CDR3 in amino acids: CALLPSGAKGNEQFF. Written as DNA, the CDR3 is TGTGCCCTCCTACCCAGCGGGGCCAAGGGCAATGAGCAGTTCTTC.

This chain joins TRBV12-3 or TRBV12-4 and TRBJ2-7; weak D call: TRBD1 (5 bases). Trimming removed 4 bases at V and 2 bases at J, with 9 bases between. This CDR3 spans 13 amino acids. CDR3 loop: CASSWRQTYEQYF. The CDR3 nucleotides read TGTGCCAGCAGTTGGCGACAGACCTACGAGCAGTACTTC.

The chain has TRBV7-9 and TRBJ2-7; tentative D call: TRBD2 (5 bases). Trimming shortened V by 2 bases and J by 6 bases, and 8 bases separated the two germline ends. Germline V CDR1 and CDR2: SEHNR, FQNEAQ (reference sequence). The CDR3 consists of 12 residues. This chain's CDR3 is CASSLRECEQYF. In DNA, the CDR3 is TGTGCCAGCAGCTTACGGGAATGCGAGCAGTACTTC.

CDR3 coding DNA: TGTGCCAGCAGCTTACGCCGGGACACCACCTACGAGCAGTACTTC. Translated: CASSLRRDTTYEQYF. The rearrangement links TRBV7-8 to TRBJ2-7, with D perhaps TRBD1 (6 bases). This CDR3 is 15 amino acids long. V was pared by 2 bases and J by 2 bases, with 13 bases between. Germline V gene lookup returns CDR1 SGHVS and CDR2 FQNEAQ. The full variable domain, with the rest looked up from reference TRBV7-8 and TRBJ2-7, is GAGVSQSPRYKVAKRGQDVALRCDPISGHVSLFWYQQALGQGPEFLTYFQNEAQLDKSGLPSDRFFAERPEGSVSTLKIQRTQQEDSAVYLCASSLRRDTTYEQYFGPGTRLTVT.

The chain employs TRBV13 and TRBJ2-7; 10 bases agree with TRBD2. Germline trimming cut 2 bases from V and 0 bases from J; bases unmatched to any gene: 1. Per germline, CDR1 PRHDT and CDR2 FYEKMQ (reference sequence). The CDR3 spans 15 residues. CDR3 region: CASSLTSGNSYEQYF. The CDR3 region has the DNA TGTGCCAGCAGCTTAACTAGCGGGAACTCCTACGAGCAGTACTTC.

As for this clonotype: One junction end does not reproduce the germline sequence, and a read error may be involved. The chain couples TRBV29-1 to TRBJ2-3; possibly TRBD1 or TRBD2 for D (6 bases each). From germline, CDR1 is SQVTM and CDR2 ANQGSEA. There are 13 residues in the CDR3. The DNA for the CDR3 is TGCAGCGTTGAAGTAGGAGGGGGAGATGCGCAGTATTTT. Its translation is CSVEVGGGDAQYF.

The rearrangement uses TRBV20-1 and TRBJ2-7; the match to TRBD2 covers 10 bases. The CDR3 runs to 19 residues. Unmatched junction bases numbered 24, after V lost 1 base and J lost 9 bases. The germline V gene has CDR1 DFQATT and CDR2 SNEGSKA (reference sequence). The CDR3, as DNA: TGCAGTGCTAGAGGGGGGGTCGGAAGCGGGAGGGCAACTACGACGGGGCAGTACTTC. This translates into CSARGGVGSGRATTTGQYF.

The chain has TRBV10-3 and TRBJ1-2, with 10 bases fitting TRBD1. Germline V CDR1 and CDR2: ENHRY, SYGVKD. The junction had 4 bases not matched to a gene; V was cut back by 4 bases and J by 5 bases. This CDR3 is built from 14 residues. The CDR3 region is CAISAGQGNYGYTF. CDR3 DNA sequence: TGTGCCATCAGTGCGGGACAGGGGAATTATGGCTACACCTTC.

The chain couples TRBV12-3 or TRBV12-4 to TRBJ2-4; TRBD2 matches 7 bases. The J call could be wrong; TRBJ2-7 is a better fit for the DNA end. The CDR3 consists of 13 residues. Written as DNA, the CDR3 is TGTGCCAGCAGTCGACGGGGGAGGGGCGAGCAGTACTTC. Translated: CASSRRGRGEQYF.

This chain links TRBV7-6 with TRBJ2-5, with 8 bases identical to TRBD2. Germline loops: CDR1 SGHVS, CDR2 FNYEAQ. The CDR3 length is 17 residues. V shed 5 bases and J 0 bases; nucleotides not matched to a gene: 11. The DNA of the CDR3 is TGTGCCAGCAGCCCCACCGTAGCGGGAAGTTACCAAGAGACCCAGTACTTC. It encodes CASSPTVAGSYQETQYF.

The J gene is TRBJ2-1, the V gene TRBV4-3, with D possibly being TRBD1 or TRBD2 (5 bases each). This CDR3 spans 16 amino acids. The germline V gene has CDR1 LGHNA and CDR2 YSLEER. V lost 0 bases and J 3 bases, leaving 12 bases between the germline ends. The CDR3 bases are TGCGCCAGCAGCCAAGATGTCCGGGACCTCTACAATGAGCAGTTCTTC. This encodes CASSQDVRDLYNEQFF.

The chain joins TRBV6-6 to TRBJ1-2; D gene uncertain. This CDR3 is 13 amino acids long. Trimming removed 5 bases from V and 1 base from J, with 8 bases in between. CDR1 MNHNY and CDR2 SVGAGI come from the germline V gene (reference sequence). CDR3: CASSQIGNYGYTF. In DNA, the CDR3 is TGTGCCAGCAGTCAGATTGGTAACTATGGCTACACCTTC.

The chain employs TRBV4-3 and TRBJ1-4; maybe TRBD1 (6 bases). This CDR3 comprises 15 residues. CDR1 is LGHNA, CDR2 YSLEER, per germline. The V gene lost 5 bases and the J gene lost 7 bases, with 17 bases spanning the gap. The CDR3 nucleotides are TGCGCCAGCAGCGGGGGTGGGGGGCGCGGTGAAAAACTGTTTTTT. Translating it yields CASSGGGGRGEKLFF.